This TCR beta chain stems from a study of T cell responses to AZD1222 COVID-19 vaccine. The assay was immunoSEQ multiplex PCR, and TCRdb's table has in-frame clones only and misses some. The sample has about 120,000 clones, approximately 84% seen once. V was trimmed by 3 bases and J by 5 bases, leaving 13 bases between them. The V gene's germline CDR1 is MGHRA and CDR2 YSYEKL. The CDR3 has 14 amino acids. This TCR was sampled from an adult in good health. The source was peripheral blood, collected on day 0 of AZD1222 vaccination. The rearrangement joins TRBV4-1 to TRBJ1-2, with D possibly being TRBD1 (5 bases). CDR3 region: CASSQGVGWYGYTF. In DNA form, the CDR3 reads TGCGCCAGCAGCCAGGGGGTGGGGTGGTATGGCTACACCTTC.